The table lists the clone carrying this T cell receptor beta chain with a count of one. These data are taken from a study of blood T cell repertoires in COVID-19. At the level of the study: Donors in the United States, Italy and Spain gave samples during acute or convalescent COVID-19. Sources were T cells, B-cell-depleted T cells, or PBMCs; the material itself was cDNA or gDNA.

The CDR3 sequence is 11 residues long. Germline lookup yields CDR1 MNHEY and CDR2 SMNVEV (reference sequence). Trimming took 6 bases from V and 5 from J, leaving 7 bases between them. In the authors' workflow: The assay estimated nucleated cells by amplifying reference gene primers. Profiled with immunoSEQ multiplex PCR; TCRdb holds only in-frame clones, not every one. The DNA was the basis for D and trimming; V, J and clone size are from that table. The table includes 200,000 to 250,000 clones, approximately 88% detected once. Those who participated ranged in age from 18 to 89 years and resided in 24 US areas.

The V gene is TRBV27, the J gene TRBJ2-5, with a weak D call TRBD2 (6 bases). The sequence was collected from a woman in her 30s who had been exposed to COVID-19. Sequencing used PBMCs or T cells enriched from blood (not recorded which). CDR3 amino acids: CASRAGETQYF. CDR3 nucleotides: TGTGCCAGCAGGGCGGGGGAGACCCAGTACTTC.